A few counts support the clone carrying this T cell receptor beta chain. What it recognizes is unknown. Measured with immunoSEQ multiplex PCR; TCRdb has only the in-frame clones, and not every one. The data hold under 55,000 clones, with roughly 75% observed a single time. The data originate from a study of vaccination effects on CD4 cells after COVID-19. Before sequencing, viral peptide pools were used by the ViraFEST assay to expand antigen-specific CD4+ T cells. Once cultured for roughly 10 days, the cells underwent separation to obtain CD4+ T cells. The individual was infected with SARS-CoV-2 between March and December 2020, as confirmed by PCR. On days 3 and 7, fresh IL-2 medium replaced half the medium. Germline CDR1 MNHEY, CDR2 SVGEGT. The CDR3 loop spans 13 amino acids. Trimming cost V 2 bases and J 4 bases, with 8 bases left between them.

V and J are TRBV6-2 or TRBV6-3 and TRBJ1-1, with D unclear. Sequencing used CD4+ T cells from PBMCs cultured with a peptide pool, obtained before COVID-19 vaccination. The sequence came from a human donor who had a prior SARS-CoV-2 infection. CDR3 DNA: TGTGCCAGCAGTTACAGGGTCGGCACTGAAGCTTTCTTT. This gives the protein CASSYRVGTEAFF.